These T cell receptor beta chains were read from a single sample in a study of beta chain features in type 1 diabetes. Generated by immunoSEQ multiplex PCR, the TCRdb table keeps only in-frame clones and is missing some. The sample lists about 52,000 clones, 35% to 50% occurring once. The source material was Tregs from blood. The receptors derive from a man younger than 45 with type 1 diabetes. The CDR3 runs from the conserved cysteine through the conserved F or W. A D gene is named only where the DNA matches it firmly. Clone sizes are given selectively: once, few, many, or a class where the clone is expanded.

TGTAGCAGTGGGGCTGACTTCACAGATACGCAGTATTTT	CSSGADFTDTQYF	NA	TRBJ2-3	NA	TRBV6-5
TGTGCCAGCAGCTTGGCGGGGGGCCGTTACACTGAAGCTTTCTTT	CASSLAGGRYTEAFF	NA	TRBJ1-1	NA	TRBV5-4
TGCGCCAGCAGCTTGGGTGGGGAGTACGAGCAGTACTTC	CASSLGGEYEQYF	NA	TRBJ2-7	NA	TRBV5-1
TGTGCCAGCACTCGGACAGGGACCACCGGGGAGCTGTTTTTT	CASTRTGTTGELFF	few	TRBJ2-2	TRBD1	TRBV27
TGTGCCAGTAGTCCAGGACTAGCGGGACCTACCCTAGGTGAGCAGTTCTTC	CASSPGLAGPTLGEQFF	NA	TRBJ2-1	TRBD2	TRBV19
TGTGCCAGCAGCCAAGTGAACATGAACACTGAAGCTTTCTTT	CASSQVNMNTEAFF	NA	TRBJ1-1	NA	TRBV4-2
TGTGCCAGCAGTTCGAGGACAGGGAGGTATGGCTACACCTTC	CASSSRTGRYGYTF	NA	TRBJ1-2	TRBD1	TRBV27
TGTGCCAGCTCTCCCCCTCTGGGACTAGCGGGATATCAACGGAGAGAGACCCAGTACTTC	CASSPPLGLAGYQRRETQYF	few	TRBJ2-5	TRBD2	TRBV18
TGTGCCACCAGCAGAGGAGGAGGGCTTTTGGAGACCCAGTACTTC	CATSRGGGLLETQYF	NA	TRBJ2-5	NA	TRBV15
TGCGCCAGCAGCCAAACCCCGGGACAGGGGGCCGGTGTGGAAGCTTTCTTT	CASSQTPGQGAGVEAFF	NA	TRBJ1-1	TRBD1	TRBV4-1
TGTGCCAGCGCAACAGAGTCGTTATACAATGAGCAGTTCTTC	CASATESLYNEQFF	few	TRBJ2-1	NA	TRBV28
TGTGCCAGCCGGGAGGGCGGGGGAAGTAATCAGCCCCAGCATTTT	CASREGGGSNQPQHF	few	TRBJ1-5	NA	TRBV28
TGTGCCAGCAGCTTAGGAGGGACAGGCAACAATGAGCAGTTCTTC	CASSLGGTGNNEQFF	NA	TRBJ2-1	TRBD1	TRBV7-7
TGTGCCAGCAGCTTAGCGTTAGCGGGCGAGCAGTACTTC	CASSLALAGEQYF	few	TRBJ2-7	TRBD2	TRBV7-9
TGTGCCAGCAGCCAACGACAGCAGTACTCCTACGAGCAGTACTTC	CASSQRQQYSYEQYF	few	TRBJ2-7	NA	TRBV7-8
TGTGCCAGCAGTCCTCGGGAGACCCAGTACTTC	CASSPRETQYF	few	TRBJ2-5	NA	TRBV28
TGCAGTGCTTCACCCGAGGCTGGCTACACCTTC	CSASPEAGYTF	NA	TRBJ1-2	NA	TRBV20-1
TGTGCCAGCAGCTTAATAGAGGCAGGGGGCACTGAAGCTTTCTTT	CASSLIEAGGTEAFF	NA	TRBJ1-1	TRBD1	TRBV7-3
TGTGCCAGCAGTTCCGTTTGGACAGCCTACTACGAGCAGTACTTC	CASSSVWTAYYEQYF	few	TRBJ2-7	NA	TRBV28
TGTGCCAGTAGTATATCCCCCCCCCGACTAGCGGGGTACACAGATACGCAGTATTTT	CASSISPPRLAGYTDTQYF	NA	TRBJ2-3	TRBD2	TRBV19
TGTGCCAGCAGCAAAGGGACTAGCGGGAATGAGCAGTTCTTC	CASSKGTSGNEQFF	NA	TRBJ2-1	TRBD2	TRBV7-3
TGCGCCAGCAGCTTGGCTAGCGGGAGCTCCTCCTACAATGAGCAGTTCTTC	CASSLASGSSSYNEQFF	few	TRBJ2-1	TRBD2	TRBV5-1
TGTGCCAGCAGCTTAGATAGCGGGAGAATAAAGACCCAGTACTTC	CASSLDSGRIKTQYF	few	TRBJ2-5	TRBD2	TRBV7-2
TGTGCCAGCAGCACAACTAGCGGGAGTTGGGGTGAGCAGTTCTTC	CASSTTSGSWGEQFF	NA	TRBJ2-1	TRBD2	TRBV28
TGCACCACCCATAACCCCCGGGTCAGGGGGCTGGAGGGGACAGATACGCAGTATTTT	CTTHNPRVRGLEGTDTQYF	NA	TRBJ2-3	NA	TRBV1
TGTGCCAGCAGTTCCTCAGGGGTGGGGAGCAATCAGCCCCAGCATTTT	CASSSSGVGSNQPQHF	few	TRBJ1-5	NA	TRBV27
TGCGCCAGCAGCATGACAGGATCGGGAACTGAAGCTTTCTTT	CASSMTGSGTEAFF	few	TRBJ1-1	NA	TRBV5-1
TGTGCCAGCAGCTCCTGGGACAGGGTTAACACTGAAGCTTTCTTT	CASSSWDRVNTEAFF	NA	TRBJ1-1	TRBD1	TRBV5-5
TGTGCCAGCAGCTTAGTACAGGTTTCCTCTGGGGCCAACGTCCTGACTTTC	CASSLVQVSSGANVLTF	few	TRBJ2-6	NA	TRBV7-9
TGTGCCAGCAGCCTCAGGGGGGAGAGGGGGTACTTC	CASSLRGERGYF	few	TRBJ2-5	NA	TRBV5-4
TGTGCCAGCAGCTTAGTCCGCCTAGCGGGAGGGGTAGGTGAGCAGTTCTTC	CASSLVRLAGGVGEQFF	few	TRBJ2-1	TRBD2	TRBV7-8
TGTGCCATCAGTGAGTCAGGGGTGAGGAATGAGCAGTTCTTC	CAISESGVRNEQFF	NA	TRBJ2-1	NA	TRBV10-3
TGTGCCTGGAGTGTACGGGTAAAAGAGACCCAGTACTTC	CAWSVRVKETQYF	few	TRBJ2-5	NA	TRBV30
TGTGCCTGGAGCCGCGGCTACGAGCAGTACTTC	CAWSRGYEQYF	NA	TRBJ2-7	NA	TRBV30
TGCAGCGTTGCCCGAGGGATTTCCTACAATGAGCAGTTCTTC	CSVARGISYNEQFF	NA	TRBJ2-1	NA	TRBV29-1
TGTGCCTGGAGTACGGGGAGCACAGATACGCAGTATTTT	CAWSTGSTDTQYF	NA	TRBJ2-3	NA	TRBV30
TGTGCCAGCAGAGACTTCCAAGAGACCCAGTACTTC	CASRDFQETQYF	NA	TRBJ2-5	NA	TRBV28
TGTGCCAGCAGCCGGCAGGGTGGAGAGGGAAACACCATATATTTT	CASSRQGGEGNTIYF	NA	TRBJ1-3	NA	TRBV5-5
TGTGCCAGCAGCTTTATATCCTCTGGGGCCAACGTCCTGACTTTC	CASSFISSGANVLTF	many	TRBJ2-6	NA	TRBV7-9
TGTGCCAGCATGCGGGGTTCCTACAATGAGCAGTTCTTC	CASMRGSYNEQFF	many	TRBJ2-1	NA	TRBV6-5
TGTGCCAGCACCAACCACCGGGACTCCCTCTCCTACGAGCAGTACTTC	CASTNHRDSLSYEQYF	NA	TRBJ2-7	NA	TRBV28
TGTGCCAGCAGCTCCGGACAGGCGTACAATGAGCAGTTCTTC	CASSSGQAYNEQFF	few	TRBJ2-1	TRBD1	TRBV7-2
TGTGCCAGCTCACCCGGACAGGGAGGGACCCAGTACTTC	CASSPGQGGTQYF	NA	TRBJ2-5	TRBD1	TRBV18
TGCGCCAGCAGCTCCTTAGCGGGAGACGAGCAGTACTTC	CASSSLAGDEQYF	few	TRBJ2-7	TRBD2	TRBV5-1
TGTGCCAGCAGCTTAGGCCTGGGACTAGCGGGATTTGAAACCTACGAGCAGTACTTC	CASSLGLGLAGFETYEQYF	NA	TRBJ2-7	TRBD2	TRBV7-9
TGCGCCAGCAGCTTGGGACAAAACTACGAGCAGTACTTC	CASSLGQNYEQYF	NA	TRBJ2-7	NA	TRBV5-1
TGTGCCAGCAGTTTCCGGGACAGGGGGCTTAATGAGCAGTTCTTC	CASSFRDRGLNEQFF	NA	TRBJ2-1	TRBD1	TRBV5-6
TGCAGCGTTGTCGGCGGGAGGGTTATATACAATGAGCAGTTCTTC	CSVVGGRVIYNEQFF	few	TRBJ2-1	TRBD2	TRBV29-1
TGTGCCAGCTCACCACGGCAGGGGACCGGGGAGCTGTTTTTT	CASSPRQGTGELFF	few	TRBJ2-2	NA	TRBV18
TGTGCCAGCAGCTCGCCAGGGACTAGCCCCAATGAGCAGTTCTTC	CASSSPGTSPNEQFF	NA	TRBJ2-1	TRBD2	TRBV7-9
TGTGCCAGCCAGGGGGCTGGATCACCCCTCCACTTT	CASQGAGSPLHF	NA	TRBJ1-6	TRBD1	TRBV2
TGTGCCACCGAACGACGGGGAAGAATAGGGTTGTTCAATGAGCAGTTCTTC	CATERRGRIGLFNEQFF	NA	TRBJ2-1	NA	TRBV15
TGTGCCAGCAGGGTCGGGACTCTCCTAAACATTCAGTACTTC	CASRVGTLLNIQYF	many	TRBJ2-4	NA	TRBV6-5
TGTGCCAGCAGCTCGACTAGCGGGAGCCCAGATACGCAGTATTTT	CASSSTSGSPDTQYF	NA	TRBJ2-3	TRBD2	TRBV7-9
TGCGCCAGCGGTCTGGGGGGAGTGAAGTACGAGCAGTACTTC	CASGLGGVKYEQYF	NA	TRBJ2-7	NA	TRBV5-1